These 2 T cell receptor beta chains originate from one sample sequenced in a study of shared clonotypes between healthy human individuals (dated by TCRdb to about 2020). Libraries were prepared through the immunoSEQ multiplex PCR assay. TCRdb took this table from immuneACCESS and kept in-frame rearrangements with V and J called. Such tables lack part of the clones; where checked against another copy, unresolved V genes explain under half of the gap, and the rest is unexplained. The sample has about 2.3 million clones on record, just over 90% of them singletons. About 0.39% of the sample is held by the ten biggest clonotypes. The sequenced sample consisted of naive CD4+ T cells from PBMCs. The cell subset or site label, read with the paper, signifies: CD45RA+ positively selected. The origin of the receptors is a man aged 18 to 29 in good health. Some clones in this sample may be carry-over from other donors' samples.

This chain links TRBV5-1 with TRBJ2-6, with TRBD1 identical over 7 bases. Germline lookup yields CDR1 SGHRS and CDR2 YFSETQ. The junction had 7 bases not matched to a gene; V was cut back by 0 bases and J by 4 bases. CDR3 length: 17 residues. The CDR3 region is CASSLAVQGTGANVLTF. The CDR3 region has the DNA TGCGCCAGCAGCTTGGCAGTACAGGGGACGGGGGCCAACGTCCTGACTTTC. Complete variable domain (other parts from reference TRBV5-1 and TRBJ2-6): KAGVTQTPRYLIKTRGQQVTLSCSPISGHRSVSWYQQTPGQGLQFLFEYFSETQRNKGNFPGRFSGRQFSNSRSEMNVSTLELGDSALYLCASSLAVQGTGANVLTFGAGSRLTVL.

The chain combines TRBV19 with TRBJ1-1; 7 bases align to TRBD1. With 5 bases clipped from V and 0 bases from J, the junction kept 6 bases outside the gene matches. Germline values: CDR1 LNHDA, CDR2 SQIVND (reference sequence). CDR3 length: 15 residues. CDR3 loop: CASSFGGTVNTEAFF. The CDR3 DNA sequence: TGTGCCAGTAGTTTCGGGGGGACAGTGAACACTGAAGCTTTCTTT.